A single sample is the source of the 27 T cell receptor beta chains below, sequenced in a study of blood T cell repertoires in COVID-19 (dated by TCRdb to about 2020). The method behind the library was the immunoSEQ multiplex PCR assay. TCRdb carries this immuneACCESS record with in-frame sequences only. Its versions omit some clonotypes, under half of them owing to an unresolved V gene in the studies checked, with the rest unexplained. The sample contains 200,000 or so clones, around 81% of them found a single time. The ten largest clones represent less than 8.5% of the sample. The material sequenced was PBMCs or T cells enriched from blood (not recorded which). The receptor set was obtained from a man aged 35-49 years who had recovered from COVID-19.

This CDR3 is CASSLSPTSMNTEAFF. The CDR3 bases are TGTGCCAGCAGCTTGTCACCGACTTCCATGAACACTGAAGCTTTCTTT. The genes are TRBV5-6 and TRBJ1-1; no clear D. The V gene's germline CDR1 is SGHDT and CDR2 YYEEEE. The CDR3 has 16 residues. Deletions cut 1 base from V and 0 bases from J, with 13 bases between.

The chain links TRBV5-1 to TRBJ1-2, with D maybe TRBD1 (6 bases). The CDR3 has 15 amino acids. The ends were cut back, 4 bases at V and 4 bases at J, with 17 bases in the middle. Germline assignment: CDR1 SGHRS and CDR2 YFSETQ. The CDR3: CASSEGGGETYGYTF. CDR3 coding DNA: TGCGCCAGCAGCGAGGGAGGGGGAGAAACCTATGGCTACACCTTC. The variable domain in full, completed from reference TRBV5-1 and TRBJ1-2, reads KAGVTQTPRYLIKTRGQQVTLSCSPISGHRSVSWYQQTPGQGLQFLFEYFSETQRNKGNFPGRFSGRQFSNSRSEMNVSTLELGDSALYLCASSEGGGETYGYTFGSGTRLTVV.

The chain uses TRBV30 and TRBJ1-1; no reliable D call. The CDR3 extends over 12 amino acids. Germline values: CDR1 GTSNPN, CDR2 SVGIG (reference sequence). Between the trimmed V and J ends, which lost 2 bases and 4 bases, there was a span of 8 bases. CDR3 protein: CAWSRDFTEAFF. The CDR3 DNA reads as TGTGCCTGGAGTCGCGATTTCACTGAAGCTTTCTTT.

The rearrangement links TRBV5-8 to TRBJ2-7; D is perhaps TRBD2 (5 bases). The V and J ends lost 3 bases and 6 bases respectively, with 13 bases between them. From germline, CDR1 is SGHTS and CDR2 YDEGEE. The CDR3 runs 13 residues. CDR3: CASSWSRGREQYF. CDR3 bases: TGTGCCAGCAGCTGGTCACGGGGTCGCGAGCAGTACTTC. Drawing the rest from reference TRBV5-8 and TRBJ2-7, the complete variable domain is EAGVTQSPTHLIKTRGQQATLRCSPISGHTSVYWYQQALGLGLQFLLWYDEGEERNRGNFPPRFSGRQFPNYSSELNVNALELEDSALYLCASSWSRGREQYFGPGTRLTVT.

The rearrangement links TRBV27 to TRBJ2-1; TRBD2 matches at 10 bases. There are 14 residues in the CDR3. Unmatched junction bases numbered 3, after V lost 8 bases and J lost 2 bases. Per germline, CDR1 MNHEY and CDR2 SMNVEV (reference sequence). The CDR3 DNA is TGTGCCAGCGGAGGACTAGCGGCCTACAATGAGCAGTTCTTC. As protein: CASGGLAAYNEQFF.

This rearrangement joins TRBV2 to TRBJ2-3, with 12 positions matching TRBD2. Trimming took 7 bases from V and 4 from J; bases not matched to a gene: 12. CDR1 is SNHLY and CDR2 is FYNNEI in the germline V gene. The CDR3 length is 17 residues. The CDR3 sequence: CASIGASGGARPDTQYF. DNA for the CDR3: TGTGCCAGCATTGGGGCTAGCGGGGGGGCCAGGCCAGATACGCAGTATTTT.

The V gene is TRBV12-3 or TRBV12-4, the J gene TRBJ1-2; D is uncertain. With 5 bases removed from V and 4 bases from J, the gap between germline ends came to 11 bases. There are 13 residues in the CDR3. The CDR3 DNA reads TGTGCCAGCAGTCTCAGGCGTTTCTATGGCTACACCTTC. It encodes CASSLRRFYGYTF.

This clone occurred once. The chain recombines TRBV19 with TRBJ2-7, with D possibly TRBD1 on 6 matching bases. This CDR3 contains 15 residues. Germline CDR1 and CDR2: LNHDA and SQIVND (reference sequence). Trimming removed 5 bases at V and 2 bases at J, with 16 bases between. The CDR3 nucleotides are TGTGCCAGTAGTCCATGGACAGCGTATCCCTACGAGCAGTACTTC. As protein: CASSPWTAYPYEQYF.

CDR3 sequence: CASHSGSTLSYEQYF. In DNA, the CDR3 is TGTGCCAGTCACTCGGGGTCCACTCTCTCCTACGAGCAGTACTTC. The J gene is TRBJ2-7, the V gene TRBV6-6; tentatively, D is TRBD2 (5 bases). With 9 bases removed from V and 0 bases from J, the gap between germline ends came to 18 bases. Germline V lookup: CDR1 MNHNY, CDR2 SVGAGI (reference sequence). This CDR3 contains 15 residues.

This chain links TRBV5-1 with TRBJ1-3; 7 bases are a match to TRBD1. The CDR3 runs to 15 residues. Trimming at V came to 3 bases and at J to 0 bases, leaving 3 bases not matched to a gene. Germline V gene sequence: CDR1 SGHRS, CDR2 YFSETQ. The CDR3 reads CASSSQGISGNTIYF. The CDR3 DNA reads as TGCGCCAGCAGCTCACAGGGGATCTCTGGAAACACCATATATTTT.

For the CDR3, the DNA is TGTGCCAGCAGCCTCCAACTTTCGAACACTGAAGCTTTCTTT. Translated, it gives CASSLQLSNTEAFF. The rearrangement joins TRBV3-1 (or the pseudogene TRBV3-2) to TRBJ1-1, with no clear D. Germline V gives CDR1 LGHDT, CDR2 YNNKEL (reference sequence). The CDR3 has 14 residues. The V and J ends lost 4 bases and 1 base respectively, with 10 bases between them.

The V and J genes are TRBV7-9 and TRBJ1-1; D not certain. The CDR3 is 11 residues long. Per germline, CDR1 SEHNR and CDR2 FQNEAQ (reference sequence). The ends were cut back, 2 bases at V and 8 bases at J, with 6 bases in the middle. CDR3 coding DNA: TGTGCCAGCAGCTTACGGGGAGAAGCTTTCTTT. It encodes CASSLRGEAFF.

The chain links TRBV21-1 to TRBJ1-1; the DNA was not used to check the table's D call, TRBD1. TRBV21-1 is a listed pseudogene. The CDR3 is 16 residues long. The CDR3 is CASSARRGTGRTEAFF. The DNA for the CDR3 is TGTGCCAGCAGCGCACGACGGGGGACAGGGAGGACTGAAGCTTTCTTT.

The chain is built from TRBV3-1 (or the pseudogene TRBV3-2) and TRBJ1-1, with no clear D. The V end lost 3 bases, the J end lost 7 bases, and 15 bases lay between the germline ends. The length of the CDR3 is 14 residues. From germline, CDR1 is LGHDT and CDR2 YNNKEL (reference sequence). CDR3 residues: CASSHPREGHEAFF. Written as DNA, the CDR3 is TGTGCCAGCAGCCATCCCAGAGAGGGCCATGAAGCTTTCTTT.

The gene calls are TRBV7-8 and TRBJ1-1, with unresolved D. The length of the CDR3 is 14 residues. The V gene lost 5 bases and the J gene lost 5 bases, with 15 bases spanning the gap. Germline CDR1 SGHVS, CDR2 FQNEAQ. The CDR3 DNA reads TGTGCCAGCAGCCCCCGGAGGGTTCAGACTGAAGCTTTCTTT. This encodes CASSPRRVQTEAFF.

The chain combines TRBV19 with TRBJ1-1; possible D gene TRBD1, 5 bases. From germline, CDR1 is LNHDA and CDR2 SQIVND (reference sequence). The V and J ends lost 3 bases and 3 bases respectively, with 14 bases between them. The CDR3 consists of 15 residues. CDR3 nucleotide sequence: TGTGCCAGTAGTATTCCAGGACGGGGGGACACTGAAGCTTTCTTT. Protein sequence: CASSIPGRGDTEAFF.

The chain employs TRBV5-4 and TRBJ1-1; 7 bases match TRBD1. After removal of 5 bases from V and 0 bases from J, the junction contained 1 base not matched to a gene. The length of the CDR3 is 13 residues. Germline V gene lookup returns CDR1 SGHNT and CDR2 YYREEE (reference sequence). CDR3 sequence (DNA): TGTGCCAGCAGGGGACAGCTGAACACTGAAGCTTTCTTT. It specifies CASRGQLNTEAFF.

This clone was seen just once. The rearrangement uses TRBV7-9 and TRBJ2-5; a possible D gene is TRBD1 (7 bases). Trimming removed 0 bases from V and 3 bases from J, with 20 bases in between. Per germline, CDR1 SEHNR and CDR2 FQNEAQ (reference sequence). The CDR3 extends over 18 amino acids. DNA of the CDR3: TGTGCCAGCAGCTTAGCGGAGGGGGCGTTAATGTGGGAAGAGACCCAGTACTTC. It codes for CASSLAEGALMWEETQYF.

This chain links TRBV6-2 or TRBV6-3 with TRBJ1-6, with 9 bases lining up with TRBD1. After removal of 6 bases from V and 7 bases from J, the junction contained 7 bases not matched to a gene. From germline, CDR1 is MNHEY and CDR2 SVGEGT. The CDR3 contains 15 residues. The DNA for the CDR3 is TGTGCCAGCAGCTCCCTGACAGGGGGGAATTCACCCCTCCACTTT. Protein sequence: CASSSLTGGNSPLHF.

As to this clone: The sample has other DNA sequences that encode this CDR3 too. The V call is TRBV12-3 or TRBV12-4, the J call TRBJ1-1; D not certain. The CDR3 is 12 amino acids. V lost 6 bases and J lost 4, with 9 bases in between. The CDR3, as DNA: TGTGCCAGCAGCCCCGGAGGCACTGAAGCTTTCTTT. Protein sequence: CASSPGGTEAFF.

The rearrangement uses TRBV11-2 and TRBJ1-3; the D gene is possibly TRBD1 (5 bases). Trimming removed 0 bases from V and 2 bases from J, with 11 bases in between. Germline values: CDR1 SGHAT, CDR2 FQNNGV. The CDR3 runs to 16 residues. Here the CDR3 reads CASSLDQGIAGNTIYF. CDR3 DNA sequence: TGTGCCAGCAGCTTAGATCAGGGAATAGCTGGAAACACCATATATTTT.

The chain employs TRBV18 and TRBJ2-3, with D unclear. Germline V gene sequence: CDR1 KGHSH, CDR2 LQKENI. V was cut by 0 bases and J by 0 bases, with 4 bases left in between. The CDR3 contains 14 residues. In nucleotides, the CDR3 is TGTGCCAGCTCACCACCACTTAGCACAGATACGCAGTATTTT. This codes for CASSPPLSTDTQYF.

The CDR3 DNA sequence: TGTGCCAGCAGCGGCGGGGGGGGCTACGAGCAGTACTTC. It yields the protein CASSGGGGYEQYF. V is TRBV28 and J is TRBJ2-7; 9 bases line up with TRBD2. Germline assignment: CDR1 MDHEN and CDR2 SYDVKM. The CDR3 totals 13 residues. Trimming cost V 6 bases and J 3 bases; bases outside gene matches: 3.

CDR3 sequence: CASSVGGDRSGPQHF. CDR3 bases: TGTGCCAGCAGCGTAGGGGGCGACAGATCCGGGCCCCAGCATTTT. The chain employs TRBV9 and TRBJ1-5, with D possibly being TRBD1 (5 bases). Germline V gene lookup returns CDR1 SGDLS and CDR2 YYNGEE. The length of the CDR3 is 15 residues. Trimming took 0 bases from V and 9 from J, leaving 16 bases between them.

This clone was detected only once. This chain joins TRBV4-1 and TRBJ2-5; TRBD2 agrees at 12 bases. Trimming cost V 4 bases and J 2 bases; bases outside gene matches: 8. Germline V gene lookup returns CDR1 MGHRA and CDR2 YSYEKL. This CDR3 is 17 amino acids long. The CDR3 nucleotides are TGCGCCAGCAGCCGACTGGGACTAGCGGGCGGACAAGAGACCCAGTACTTC. This encodes CASSRLGLAGGQETQYF.

The chain recombines TRBV5-1 with TRBJ2-7; TRBD2 matches 9 bases. V was clipped by 5 bases and J by 3 bases; unmatched bases: 0. Germline V gives CDR1 SGHRS, CDR2 YFSETQ. This CDR3 has 12 amino acids. The DNA for the CDR3 is TGCGCCAGCAGACTAGCGGGCTACGAGCAGTACTTC. Encoded protein: CASRLAGYEQYF.

The rearrangement uses TRBV4-1 and TRBJ1-1, with D perhaps TRBD1 (6 bases). V was shortened by 0 bases and J by 3 bases, with 17 bases between the two germline ends. Germline assignment: CDR1 MGHRA and CDR2 YSYEKL. The CDR3 contains 17 residues. Written as DNA, the CDR3 is TGCGCCAGCAGCCAAGATCCACAGGGCCTCCGGCACACTGAAGCTTTCTTT. This gives the protein CASSQDPQGLRHTEAFF.